This TCR beta chain was profiled in a study of blood T cell repertoires in COVID-19 (dated by TCRdb to the early 2020s). Concerning the study at large: Collaborator samples came from the United States, Italy and Spain and covered acute and convalescent phases of COVID-19. The sample metadata nearly always contained a de-identified subject ID, COVID-19 status, age in years and sex. Samples came from the ongoing ImmuneRACE study (first 160 participants) plus 1,254 subjects from 6 global collaborators. Subjects who had been exposed to COVID-19, were actively infected with it, or had recovered from it provided the deeply sampled blood TCRbeta repertoires that made up the dataset. The material from the prospective study consisted of cDNA or gDNA derived from T cells, B-cell-depleted T cells, or PBMCs. The repertoires were made available in a free public database intended to serve as a resource for research on the immune response to SARS-CoV-2. Where available, HLA class I and class II types were taken from metadata supplied by the sample provider and were not determined by assay-based typing.

V ends up 3 bases short and J 4 bases short, with an unmatched junction base count of 7. Looking up the germline V gene yields CDR1 KGHSH and CDR2 LQKENI. Inclusive of the bounding cysteine and phenylalanine, the CDR3 is 17 residues long. Just CDR3 DNA is preserved here, 51 bases in frame from base 1. Worth noting for this clone: This receptor's antigen is unknown. One base away there is no much larger clone; base qualities are not given.

TCRbeta CDR3 regions were amplified from genomic DNA using the immunoSEQ Assay, a bias-controlled multiplex PCR. Per the original workflow: The number of nucleated cells in each sample was estimated from the amplification of reference gene primers within the assay. To quantify the absolute abundance of each unique TCRbeta CDR3 rearrangement, sequence reads were collapsed and filtered. For each sample, productive Simpson clonality was calculated as the square root of Simpson's diversity index across productive rearrangements. The source is immuneACCESS, and TCRdb retained only in-frame sequences with V and J called. Part of the clones is not carried over; for the studies checked, unresolved V genes explain less than half of this, and the remainder is unexplained. Clone size and V and J calls were adopted from that table, with D and trimming inferred from the DNA. The sample table holds roughly 340,000 clones, of which 70% to 90% were seen once. Jointly, the top ten make up around 3% of the sample.

At one collaborating source in Seattle, patients were enrolled during active infection and were followed longitudinally through the course of disease. Whole blood was collected in K2EDTA tubes by collaborating institutions according to the institutions' own protocols. Collaborator samples were shipped for TCRbeta analysis as frozen whole blood, isolated PBMCs, or DNA extracted from either sample type. Summary of the overall study and its limitations: The quantity of clinical and demographic metadata differed by source and by participant and was supplied without curation.

The chain is made from TRBV18 and TRBJ2-6, with TRBD1 matching 9 junction bases. This TCR derives from a woman aged 30 to 39 with COVID-19, enrolled during active disease. Sequenced input: peripheral blood. The DNA sequence is TGTGCCAGCTCACCCGGGACAGGGTTGTACGGGGCCAACGTCCTGACTTTC. Protein translation: CASSPGTGLYGANVLTF.